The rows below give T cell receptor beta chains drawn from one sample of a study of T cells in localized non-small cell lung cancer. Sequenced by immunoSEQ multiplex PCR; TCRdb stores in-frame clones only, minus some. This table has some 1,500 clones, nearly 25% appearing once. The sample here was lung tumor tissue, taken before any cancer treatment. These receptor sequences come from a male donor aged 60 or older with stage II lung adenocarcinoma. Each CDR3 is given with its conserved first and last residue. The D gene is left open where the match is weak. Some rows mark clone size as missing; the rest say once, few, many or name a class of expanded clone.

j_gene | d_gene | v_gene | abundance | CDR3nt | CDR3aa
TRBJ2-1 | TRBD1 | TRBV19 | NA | TGTGCCAGTAGTATATTAAGGGACAGGGTCGAGCAGTTCTTC | CASSILRDRVEQFF
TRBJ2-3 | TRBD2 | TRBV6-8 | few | TGTGCCAGCACTTTGGGCGGGGGGCCAGATACGCAGTATTTT | CASTLGGGPDTQYF
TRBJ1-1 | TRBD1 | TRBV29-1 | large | TGCAGCGTCGAGGGGTGTTGGGACAGGAGGACTGAAGCTTTCTTT | CSVEGCWDRRTEAFF
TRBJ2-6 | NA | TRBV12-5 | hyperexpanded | TGTGCCAGCTTGGTCAGTGGGGCCAACGTCCTGACTTTC | CASLVSGANVLTF
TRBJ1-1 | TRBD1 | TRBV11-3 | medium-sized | TGTGCCAGCAGAACTACCAGGGGGGACACTGAAGCTTTCTTT | CASRTTRGDTEAFF
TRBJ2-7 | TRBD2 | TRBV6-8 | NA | TGTGCCAGCAGTTATGGCCTAGCGGGAACTTTGGAGCAGTACTTC | CASSYGLAGTLEQYF
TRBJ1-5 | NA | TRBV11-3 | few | TGTGCCAGCAGCTCGGGGGGGCGCGGCAATCAGCCCCAGCATTTT | CASSSGGRGNQPQHF
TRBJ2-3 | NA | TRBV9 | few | TGTGCCAGCGTCCGAGGGGCCACAGATACGCAGTATTTT | CASVRGATDTQYF
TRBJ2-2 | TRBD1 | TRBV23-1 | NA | TGCGCCAGCAGTTCTGACAGGGGAAACACCGGGGAGCTGTTTTTT | CASSSDRGNTGELFF
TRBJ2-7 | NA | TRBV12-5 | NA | TGTGCCAGTCGAAAATCAGACCGCCCCGAGCAGTACTTC | CASRKSDRPEQYF
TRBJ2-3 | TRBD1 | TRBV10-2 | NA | TGCGCCAGTATTGGACAGGGATGGGAAGATACGCAGTATTTT | CASIGQGWEDTQYF
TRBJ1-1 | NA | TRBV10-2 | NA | TGCGCCAGCAGGCTCCCCGCCCTGGGCACTGAAGCTTTCTTT | CASRLPALGTEAFF
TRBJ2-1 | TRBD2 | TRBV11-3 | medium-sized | TGTGCCAGCAGCTTAGTGGCGGGAGGATTCTACAATGAGCAGTTCTTC | CASSLVAGGFYNEQFF
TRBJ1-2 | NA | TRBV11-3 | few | TGTGCCAGCAGCTTAAGCCCCGACGGAGGCGGCTACACCTTC | CASSLSPDGGGYTF
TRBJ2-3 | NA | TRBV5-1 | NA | TGCGCCAGCAGCCTGACTAGTTGGAGCACAGATACGCAGTATTTT | CASSLTSWSTDTQYF
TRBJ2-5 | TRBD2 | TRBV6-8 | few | TGTGCCAGCAGCTCCAGCGGGAGGAGGTTCTCGGGAGAGACCCAGTACTTC | CASSSSGRRFSGETQYF
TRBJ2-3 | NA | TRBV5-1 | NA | TGCGCCAGCAGCTCGGGCATCCCGGAGACAGATACGCAGTATTTT | CASSSGIPETDTQYF
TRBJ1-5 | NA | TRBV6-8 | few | TGTGCCAGCAGACACCCCGGGGTTAGCAATCAGCCCCAGCATTTT | CASRHPGVSNQPQHF
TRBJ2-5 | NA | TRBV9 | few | TGTGCCAGCAATGTACGGGGCCGGGAGGAGACCCAGTACTTC | CASNVRGREETQYF
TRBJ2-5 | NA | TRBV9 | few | TGTGCCAGCAGCGTAGCAGGGGTTGAGACCCAGTACTTC | CASSVAGVETQYF
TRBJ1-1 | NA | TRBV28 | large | TGTGCCAGCAGAGCCGGGCCAGGCGTCGATGCTTTCTTT | CASRAGPGVDAFF
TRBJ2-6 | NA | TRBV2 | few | TGTGCCAGCAGGATTCTCCCGGGGGCTGGGGCCAACGTCCTGACTTTC | CASRILPGAGANVLTF
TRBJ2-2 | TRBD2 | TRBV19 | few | TGTGCCAGTAGTGTCGGGACTAGCGGGATCCGGGAGCTGTTTTTT | CASSVGTSGIRELFF
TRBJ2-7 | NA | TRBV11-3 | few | TGTGCCAGCAGCTTAAGAGGACTGTCCTACGAGCAGTACTTC | CASSLRGLSYEQYF
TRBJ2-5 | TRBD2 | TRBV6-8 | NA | TGTGCCACCCAACTAAGGGCGGGAGGAATAGAGACCCAGTACTTC | CATQLRAGGIETQYF
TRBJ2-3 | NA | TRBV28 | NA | TGTGCCAGCAGTTTGAAAAGAGATACGCAGTATTTT | CASSLKRDTQYF
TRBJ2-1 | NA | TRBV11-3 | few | TGTGCCAGCAGCGTCGGACAGAATGTCGATGAGCAGTTCTTC | CASSVGQNVDEQFF
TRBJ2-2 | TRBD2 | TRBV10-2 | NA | TGCGCCAGCAGTGTCTCCGGGAGGGAAACCGGGGAGCTGTTTTTT | CASSVSGRETGELFF
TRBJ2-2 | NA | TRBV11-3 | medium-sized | TGTGCCAGCAGCCGTACAGGGACAACCGGGGAGCTGTTTTTT | CASSRTGTTGELFF
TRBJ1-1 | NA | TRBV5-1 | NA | TGCGCCAGCAGCGTTATTACAGAGAACACTGAAGCTTTCTTT | CASSVITENTEAFF
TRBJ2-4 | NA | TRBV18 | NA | TGTGCCAGCTCTCCCTTCTACAGGACTTTAGCCAAAAACATTCAGTACTTC | CASSPFYRTLAKNIQYF
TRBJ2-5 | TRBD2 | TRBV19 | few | TGTGCCAGTAGTACCGGACTAGCGGGGCACCAAGAGACCCAGTACTTC | CASSTGLAGHQETQYF
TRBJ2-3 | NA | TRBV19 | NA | TGTGCCAGTAGTATACCAAACACGGGTCGGACAACGCAGTATTTT | CASSIPNTGRTTQYF
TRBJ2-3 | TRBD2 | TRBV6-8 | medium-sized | TGTGCCAGCAGTCGGACTAGCGGGAGGTCTGATACGCAGTATTTT | CASSRTSGRSDTQYF
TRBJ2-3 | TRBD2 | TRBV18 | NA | TGTGCCAGCTCACCATGGACTAGCGGGAACACAGATACGCAGTATTTT | CASSPWTSGNTDTQYF
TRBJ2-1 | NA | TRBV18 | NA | TGTGCCAGCTCACCGGGACGGAGAAGCTCCTACAATGAGCAGTTCTTC | CASSPGRRSSYNEQFF
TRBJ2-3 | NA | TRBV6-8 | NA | TGTGCCAGCAGTTACTACCGGACCTCAGATACGCAGTATTTT | CASSYYRTSDTQYF
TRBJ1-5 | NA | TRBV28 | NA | TGTGCCAGCAGTGACTGGCGGCAGCCCCAGCATTTT | CASSDWRQPQHF
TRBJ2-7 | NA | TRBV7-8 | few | TGTGCCAGCAGCTTTTCAGTTGGTTTATCGGACTACGAGCAGTACTTC | CASSFSVGLSDYEQYF
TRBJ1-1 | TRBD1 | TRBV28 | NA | TGTGCCAGCCGGTCAGGGGGCTTCATGAACACTGAAGCTTTCTTT | CASRSGGFMNTEAFF
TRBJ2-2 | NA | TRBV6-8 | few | TGTGCCAGCAGCAAACGCGCACAGACCACCGGGGAGCTGTTTTTT | CASSKRAQTTGELFF
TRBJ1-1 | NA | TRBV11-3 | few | TGTGCCAGCAGCTTATTCCTGGGAGTGAACACTGAAGCTTTCTTT | CASSLFLGVNTEAFF
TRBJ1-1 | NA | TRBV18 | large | TGTGCCAGCTCACCACCAGGGGTTAGCGCTTTCTTT | CASSPPGVSAFF
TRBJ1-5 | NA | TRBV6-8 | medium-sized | TGTGCCAGCAGAAGACAGCGAAATAGCAATCAGCCCCAGCATTTT | CASRRQRNSNQPQHF
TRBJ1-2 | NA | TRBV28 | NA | NA | CASSFGSGEWDYGYTF
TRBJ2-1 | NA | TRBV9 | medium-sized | TGTGCCAGCAGCGAGGCGGGTGGGGCCGAAAATGAGCAGTTCTTC | CASSEAGGAENEQFF
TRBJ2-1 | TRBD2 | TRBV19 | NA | TGTGCCAGTACACCACTAGCGGGAGAGGGTGAGCAGTTCTTC | CASTPLAGEGEQFF
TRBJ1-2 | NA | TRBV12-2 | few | TGTGCAAGTCGCTTCTACCTCCTAACTAACTATGGCTACACCTTC | CASRFYLLTNYGYTF
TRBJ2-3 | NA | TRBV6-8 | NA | TGTGCCAGCAGTGAGAGGAGGTCAGCCACAGATACGCAGTATTTT | CASSERRSATDTQYF
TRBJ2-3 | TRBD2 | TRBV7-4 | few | TGTGCCAGCAGCTCGCGCGGGACTATATGGCCAAATGCGGATACGCAGTATTTT | CASSSRGTIWPNADTQYF
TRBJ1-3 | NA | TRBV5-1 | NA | TGCGCCAGCAGCTTGGCCGCGGGGGCCTCTGGAAACACCATATATTTT | CASSLAAGASGNTIYF
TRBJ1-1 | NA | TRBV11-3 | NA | TGTGCCAGCAGCCCGGGACCGAGGGTCACTGAAGCTTTCTTT | CASSPGPRVTEAFF